These 8 T cell receptor beta chains originate from one sample sequenced in a study of cytomegalovirus exposure and HLA in healthy donors. Vbeta (60) and Jbeta (13) primers were used in the PCR. TCRdb's copy holds only in-frame clones and misses some; the assay was immunoSEQ multiplex PCR. Of over 90,000 clones in the sample, approximately 64% were seen once. The sequenced sample was PBMCs. These receptors came from a human donor in good health.

V gene TRBV6-6 combines with J gene TRBJ2-7; 7 nucleotides match TRBD1. With 5 bases clipped from V and 9 bases from J, the junction kept 10 bases outside the gene matches. The CDR3 extends over 13 amino acids. Germline CDR1 MNHNY, CDR2 SVGAGI (reference sequence). This CDR3 is CASSPTGARLQYF. Here the CDR3 DNA reads TGTGCCAGCAGTCCCACAGGGGCCCGATTGCAGTACTTC.

This clone has only one observation. The rearrangement links TRBV11-2 to TRBJ2-3; D is unclear. The length of the CDR3 is 13 residues. From germline, CDR1 is SGHAT and CDR2 FQNNGV. Between the trimmed V and J ends, which lost 2 bases and 3 bases, there was a span of 6 bases. The CDR3 nucleotides are TGTGCCAGCAGCTTAATCGGGACAGATACGCAGTATTTT. Its protein product is CASSLIGTDTQYF.

V usage is TRBV4-2 and J usage is TRBJ2-1; maybe TRBD2 (5 bases). This CDR3 has 16 residues. Germline CDR1 and CDR2: LGHNA and YNFKEQ. The V end lost 4 bases, the J end lost 2 bases, and 15 bases lay between the germline ends. The CDR3 DNA is TGTGCCAGCAGCCCAGCACTAGGAGACCCCTACAATGAGCAGTTCTTC. Its translation is CASSPALGDPYNEQFF.

The gene calls are TRBV10-2 and TRBJ1-2, with a weak D call TRBD1 (6 bases). CDR1 is WSHSY and CDR2 is SAAADI in the germline V gene. V was pared by 6 bases and J by 1 base, with 9 bases between. This CDR3 region has 13 residues. DNA for the CDR3: TGCGCCAGCAGGGCAGGGGTTAACTATGGCTACACCTTC. Protein: CASRAGVNYGYTF.

The chain is built from TRBV27 and TRBJ2-3, with D perhaps matching TRBD2 (5 bases). V was clipped by 3 bases and J by 0 bases, with 19 bases between them. CDR3 length equals 18 residues. Germline V CDR1 and CDR2: MNHEY, SMNVEV (reference sequence). The CDR3 DNA sequence: TGTGCCAGCAGTTTCTACCCAACCGGGGTTTCTAGCACAGATACGCAGTATTTT. Its translation: CASSFYPTGVSSTDTQYF.

The genes are TRBV19 and TRBJ1-1, with 12 bases that match TRBD1. Trimming cost V 7 bases and J 0 bases; bases outside gene matches: 6. The germline V gene encodes CDR1 LNHDA and CDR2 SQIVND (reference sequence). The CDR3 consists of 16 residues. The CDR3 sequence: CASTAGTGGMNTEAFF. Here the CDR3 DNA reads TGTGCCAGTACCGCCGGGACAGGGGGCATGAACACTGAAGCTTTCTTT.

V usage is TRBV6-1 and J usage is TRBJ1-1; no definite D call. CDR3 length equals 14 residues. Trimming left V 4 bases short and J 1 base short, with 10 bases between. The germline V gene encodes CDR1 MNHNS and CDR2 SASEGT. CDR3: CASSVGRENTEAFF. CDR3 DNA sequence: TGTGCCAGCAGTGTGGGTCGGGAGAACACTGAAGCTTTCTTT.

The V and J genes are TRBV11-2 and TRBJ2-2, with 8 bases that match TRBD2. Germline CDR1 is SGHAT and CDR2 is FQNNGV. V dropped 3 bases and J dropped 4; count of bases not matched to a gene: 7. The CDR3 contains 16 residues. CDR3 nucleotide sequence: TGTGCCAGCAGCTTGAATAGCGGGACGGGCACCGGGGAGCTGTTTTTT. It is translated as CASSLNSGTGTGELFF.